Listed below are T cell receptor beta chains from one sample, sequenced in a study of regulatory dendritic cells for organ transplantation. This table comes from immunoSEQ multiplex PCR, and its TCRdb copy is limited to in-frame clones, with some not included. The sample shows 29,000 or so clones, 60% to 80% of them seen only once. Material for sequencing was memory CD4+ T cells from blood. The receptors were sampled from a human donor in good health. CDR3s include the opening cysteine and the closing phenylalanine or tryptophan. The D gene is left open where the match is weak. Some rows mark clone size as missing; the rest say once, few, many or name a class of expanded clone.

once	TRBV28	TRBJ2-2	.	TGTGCCAGCAGTCCCCCTTCCTTCGGTACATTCGGGGAGCTGTTTTTT	CASSPPSFGTFGELFF
.	TRBV14	TRBJ1-3	.	TGTGCCAGCTCACCAAAAAGAAACACCATATATTTT	CASSPKRNTIYF
.	TRBV2	TRBJ2-7	.	TGTGCCAGCAGTGAGAGTGGGTACGAGCAGTACTTC	CASSESGYEQYF
.	TRBV5-4	TRBJ2-4	.	TGTGCCAGCAGCAATTATGTAGCCAAAAACATTCAGTACTTC	CASSNYVAKNIQYF
.	TRBV18	TRBJ2-7	TRBD1	TGTGCCAGCTCACCAATGACAGGGAGCACCTACGAGCAGTACTTC	CASSPMTGSTYEQYF
.	TRBV19	TRBJ1-6	TRBD1	TGTGCCAGTAGTATTACAGGGGCTCGTTCACTCCTCCACTTT	CASSITGARSLLHF
.	TRBV5-1	TRBJ2-5	TRBD1	TGCGCCAGCAGCTCCAACGCCGGACAGGGGGAGACCCAGTACTTC	CASSSNAGQGETQYF
.	TRBV6-5	TRBJ2-7	TRBD1	TGTGCCAGCAGTTACTCGATCTTGGGACAGGGAAACGAGCAGTACTTC	CASSYSILGQGNEQYF
few	TRBV5-1	TRBJ1-1	TRBD1	TGCGCCAGCAGCTTGGTACAGGGGGCCAGGAACACTGAAGCTTTCTTT	CASSLVQGARNTEAFF
.	TRBV15	TRBJ2-5	.	TGTGCCACCAGCAGAGCTCGAAACCAAGAGACCCAGTACTTC	CATSRARNQETQYF
.	TRBV9	TRBJ1-3	TRBD1	TGTGCCAGCAGCCAGGGACAGGGGCGACCAGGAAACACCATATATTTT	CASSQGQGRPGNTIYF
medium-sized	TRBV29-1	TRBJ1-2	TRBD1	TGCAGCGTTAATTCAGGACAGGGGTTGAACTATGGCTACACCTTC	CSVNSGQGLNYGYTF
once	TRBV30	TRBJ1-1	.	TGTGCCTGGACAGGGTTGAACACTGAAGCTTTCTTT	CAWTGLNTEAFF
.	TRBV7-6	TRBJ2-2	.	TGTGCCAGCAGCTTAGCCGTTCGAGCGGCCGGGGAGCTGTTTTTT	CASSLAVRAAGELFF
.	TRBV7-7	TRBJ2-5	TRBD2	TGTGCTAGCAGCCCAACGTCTAGCGGGGGCCCAGAGACCCAGTACTTC	CASSPTSSGGPETQYF
few	TRBV7-3	TRBJ2-1	.	TGTGCCAGCAGCTTAGTCGGCGGGGGCCGGTCCTACAATGAGCAGTTCTTC	CASSLVGGGRSYNEQFF
.	TRBV19	TRBJ2-2	.	TGTGCCAGTACCCTATGGGCTGACGACGGGGAGCTGTTTTTT	CASTLWADDGELFF
.	TRBV29-1	TRBJ2-2	.	TGCAGCGTTGAAGCGGGGGAGGTAAGCGTTAGCGGGGAGCTGTTTTTT	CSVEAGEVSVSGELFF
.	TRBV6-1	TRBJ1-3	.	TGTGCCAGCTATACAGGACAGCGTGGAAACACCATATATTTT	CASYTGQRGNTIYF
.	TRBV5-1	TRBJ1-3	.	TGCGCCAGCAGCTTGGCGGGGTTTGCGAACACCATATATTTT	CASSLAGFANTIYF
few	TRBV4-1	TRBJ2-1	TRBD2	TGCGCCAGCCTTCAAAACCACCAGCCGGGACTAGCGGCCTCCTACAATGAGCAGTTCTTC	CASLQNHQPGLAASYNEQFF
.	TRBV6-6	TRBJ1-5	TRBD1	TGTGCCAGCAGACAAAGGACAGGGGGAAGCCAGCCCCAGCATTTT	CASRQRTGGSQPQHF
.	TRBV5-3	TRBJ2-3	TRBD2	TGTGCCAGAAGGGATCGACTAGCGGGAAACACAGATACGCAGTATTTT	CARRDRLAGNTDTQYF
.	TRBV2	TRBJ2-7	TRBD1	TGTGCCAGCAGTGAGCAGGGGGTGTACTACGAGCAGTACTTC	CASSEQGVYYEQYF
.	TRBV7-2	TRBJ2-5	.	TGTGCCAGCAGCTCGCCCTCCGGACTCACAAAAGAGACCCAGTACTTC	CASSSPSGLTKETQYF
.	TRBV7-2	TRBJ1-3	.	TGTGCCAGCAGCTTATTCGCGCCGGGGGTACAGGGAAACACCATATATTTT	CASSLFAPGVQGNTIYF
.	TRBV10-3	TRBJ2-7	TRBD1	TGTGCCATCGCTAACAGGGGGCCGGGCGAGCAGTACTTC	CAIANRGPGEQYF
.	TRBV5-1	TRBJ2-3	TRBD2	TGCGCCAGCAGCCCTGGGGAGGGTTACGGCACAGATACGCAGTATTTT	CASSPGEGYGTDTQYF
.	TRBV12-5	TRBJ2-2	TRBD1	TGTGCTAGTGGTTTGGCCTTCTCCGGGACAGCGAACACCGGGGAGCTGTTTTTT	CASGLAFSGTANTGELFF
once	TRBV29-1	TRBJ1-2	TRBD1	TGCAGCGGAGGGGGACAGGGGTACGGCTACACCTTC	CSGGGQGYGYTF
.	TRBV28	TRBJ2-7	TRBD1	TGTGCCAGCACCCCGGGACAGTGGATCCACGAGCAGTACTTC	CASTPGQWIHEQYF
.	TRBV5-1	TRBJ2-1	TRBD2	TGCGCCAGCAGCTTCCTAGCGGTGTCCAATGAGCAGTTCTTC	CASSFLAVSNEQFF
.	TRBV5-5	TRBJ1-2	TRBD1	TGTGCCAGCAGCGTCGGGACAGCCTATGGCTACACCTTC	CASSVGTAYGYTF
.	TRBV4-3	TRBJ2-3	TRBD2	TGCGCCGGCAGCCACCTCTCGGGACTAGAGATGGATACGCAGTATTTT	CAGSHLSGLEMDTQYF
.	TRBV21-1	TRBJ2-7	.	TGTGCCAGTGACCGGGACAGCCCATTAAACGAGCAGTACTTC	CASDRDSPLNEQYF
.	TRBV29-1	TRBJ2-7	TRBD1	TGCAGCGACCAACCCTCCGGGCCCCGGGACAGGGGTGGCGAGCAGTACTTC	CSDQPSGPRDRGGEQYF
once	TRBV4-3	TRBJ2-5	.	TGCGCCAGCAGCCCAAAGCTTTATAACGAGGGTGAGACCCAGTACTTC	CASSPKLYNEGETQYF
.	TRBV7-9	TRBJ2-7	.	TGTGCCAGCAGCTTACGGAAGGGTGGGAACGAGCAGTACTTC	CASSLRKGGNEQYF
.	TRBV7-3	TRBJ1-2	TRBD1	TGTGCCAGCAGCCCTGAGACAGGGGGCGCTTATGGCTACACCTTC	CASSPETGGAYGYTF
.	TRBV7-3	TRBJ2-6	.	TGTGCCAGCAGCTTAAGGCCAGCCTCTGGGGCCAACGTCCTGACTTTC	CASSLRPASGANVLTF
.	TRBV30	TRBJ2-1	TRBD2	TGTGCCTGGAGCGGGACTAGCGTAAACAATGAGCAGTTCTTC	CAWSGTSVNNEQFF
.	TRBV27	TRBJ2-3	.	TGTGCCAGCAGTTTATCTCTAATGGGCTACACAGATACGCAGTATTTT	CASSLSLMGYTDTQYF
.	TRBV4-3	TRBJ2-3	.	TGCGCCAGCAGCCCCATAGTGACTAGACGGTTAGGGGATACGCAGTATTTT	CASSPIVTRRLGDTQYF
.	TRBV2	TRBJ2-7	.	TGTGCCAGCAGTCCGGGGCTACCCTACGAGCAGTACTTC	CASSPGLPYEQYF
.	TRBV9	TRBJ1-4	.	TGTGCCAGCAGCGTGACGGGGGGCGATAATGAAAAACTGTTTTTT	CASSVTGGDNEKLFF
.	TRBV6-6	TRBJ2-1	.	TGTGCCAGCAGTTACCCGGGCGGAGGGTCCTACAATGAGCAGTTCTTC	CASSYPGGGSYNEQFF
.	TRBV7-3	TRBJ2-1	.	TGTGCCAGCACAAAGATGGATCGCCATGAGCAGTTCTTC	CASTKMDRHEQFF
.	TRBV27	TRBJ2-2	TRBD2	TGTGCCAGCTCCCCGGGGGGATCTCGATGGACCGGGGAGCTGTTTTTT	CASSPGGSRWTGELFF
.	TRBV4-2	TRBJ2-7	TRBD2	TGTGCCAGCAGCCAAGACCCGGGACTAGCAGGGGGATTCGAGCAGTACTTC	CASSQDPGLAGGFEQYF
.	TRBV28	TRBJ1-4	TRBD1	TGTGCCAGCAGTTTCCCCAGCGGACAGGGGCGAACTAATGAAAAACTGTTTTTT	CASSFPSGQGRTNEKLFF
.	TRBV7-3	TRBJ2-7	.	TGTGCCAGCAGCTTAACTCCGCTAGGAGAGCAGTACTTC	CASSLTPLGEQYF